This T cell receptor (beta chain) came from a study of Graves' ophthalmopathy and Graves' hyperthyroidism. Study-wide background: There was a collection of peripheral blood at initial diagnosis, before any treatment. Points from the study as a whole: Separation of ophthalmopathy from stable hyperthyroidism was achieved by a 13-signature model, at approximately 90% sensitivity and 81.08% specificity.

The authors amplified TCR beta CDR3 regions from RNA transcripts. An opening RT-PCR round employed HTBI primers and preceded a second-round multiplex PCR. Each CDR3 protein gets one entry after TCRdb re-called the multiplex PCR reads with MiXCR. This sample has about 660,000 distinct CDR3 sequences, with about 38% found just once. The CDR3 covers 13 residues. The germline CDR1 and CDR2 sequences are SNHLY and FYNNEI. Between the trimmed V and J ends, which lost 10 bases and 4 bases, there was a span of 16 bases. In the case of this clonotype: Antigen specificity is unknown.

The PBMC fraction was derived from around 9.5 ml of fresh peripheral blood. The origin of this receptor is an adult man with Graves' ophthalmopathy. The rearrangement links TRBV2 to TRBJ1-1; possible D gene TRBD1, 6 bases. The sample comprised peripheral blood. Here the CDR3 DNA reads TGTGCCACCACGGACAGCCCGGGCACTGAAGCTTTCTTT. It specifies CATTDSPGTEAFF.